The T cell receptor (beta chain) under discussion was sequenced for a study of shared clonotypes between healthy human individuals (dated by TCRdb to about 2020). Turning to the overall study: The cohort included three men and a couple of women between 18 and 49 years of age. Blood TCR repertoires of roughly five healthy adults were deeply sequenced to estimate repertoire size and the extent of clonotype sharing between individuals. To increase sequencing depth and limit assay-specific biases, TCR repertoire library preparation and sequencing were carried out by different laboratories using diverse techniques. Between about 0.85 and 10 billion PBMCs per donor were obtained by leukapheresis. The full study reports these points: Because the study included only a small number of donors, the genetic and exposure-history diversity represented was limited. Sampling was restricted to blood, and TCR repertoires in tissues likely differ from the TCR repertoires found in blood. Pairwise subsampling indicated that sequencing depth was expected to affect the degree of clonotype sharing among donors.

Trimming removed 3 bases from V and 2 bases from J, leaving 12 bases between the germline ends. CDR1 and CDR2 were assigned from the germline V gene as MNHNS and SASEGT. From cysteine to phenylalanine, the CDR3 is 15 amino acids long. CDR3 DNA only is kept here, 45 bases in frame from base 1. Of note for this clone: The specificity of this receptor is unknown. Given a far larger clone just one base away, this is likely a sequencing read error.

Healthy HIV-negative adults with no recently reported acute infections or vaccinations were included as donors. Every donor was a Caucasian adult residing in Nashville, Tennessee, USA. For unsorted samples, 84 million or so PBMCs were counted, and genomic DNA was extracted using the QIAamp DNA Blood Mini kit. Blood was obtained by leukapheresis, after which PBMCs were separated by Ficoll-Histopaque density gradient centrifugation and cryopreserved in liquid nitrogen vapor phase. Using the deep immunoSEQ assay, multiplex PCR amplified TCR CDR3 regions from genomic DNA. Genomic DNA extracted from each cell subset was distributed evenly over all wells of several immunoSEQ 96-well plates, and each plate served as one replicate. For unsorted PBMC, roughly 0.3 ug genomic DNA, equal to 30,000 or so T cell genomes, was loaded into each replicate PCR. Ten immunoSEQ deep assay plates were used to sequence unsorted PBMC genomic DNA. Purified libraries were measured with a Qubit 3.0 fluorometer, size-checked on a Bioanalyzer 2100, and measured again with the KAPA Library Quantification kit. Every immunoSEQ 96-well plate was sequenced on a separate single-read 150-cycle Illumina NextSeq 550 flow cell. On the authors' methods: Because only junctional sequences without quality scores were contained in the immunoSEQ output, filtering matching that applied to full-length reads could not be performed. To assign V/J genes and CDR3, sequences were annotated using PyIR, a Python wrapper for IgBLAST v1.9, with IMGT germline references. Reads were removed for weak V/J assignments (E-value above 1e-6), missing CDR3, stop codons, out-of-frame junctions, or ambiguous translated residues. V3J clonotypes were defined as sequences sharing an identical inferred V gene, J gene, and CDR3 amino acid sequence. To compute the percentage overlap between repertoires, the number of shared unique clonotypes was divided by the size of the smaller repertoire. Three approaches were used to assess repertoire richness: RTK rarefaction, the Chao1 estimator, and Recon v2.1 estimates of unobserved clonotypes. Imported from immuneACCESS, the table was reduced by TCRdb to in-frame sequences with V and J called. These copies leave out some clones; in studies compared against another copy, an unresolved V gene accounts for under half, and the cause of the remainder is not known. V, J and clone size are those of that table, while D and trimming were read from the DNA. The sample records about half a million clones, roughly 80% of which are singletons. The top ten hold approximately 12% of the sample.

The chain is assembled from TRBV6-1 and TRBJ2-3, and perhaps TRBD1 as D gene, on 5 matching bases. The receptor was derived from a woman aged 40-49 years in good health. Some clones in this sample may be carry-over from other donors' samples. Sequenced sample: PBMCs. The CDR3 protein sequence reads: CASSDNRQHTDTQYF. The DNA is as follows: TGTGCCAGCAGTGATAATAGACAGCACACAGATACGCAGTATTTT.